One sample yielded the 4 T cell receptor beta chains listed below, sequenced in a study of shared clonotypes between healthy human individuals. Libraries were prepared by immunoSEQ multiplex PCR; TCRdb keeps only in-frame clonotypes and omits some of them. The sample has some 2,500,000 clones, roughly 90% seen once. The sequencing sample was made of naive CD4+ T cells from PBMCs. Subset of the sample: CD45RA+ positively selected. These receptors were collected from a man younger than 35 in good health. Some clones in this sample may be carry-over from other donors' samples.

This chain connects TRBV7-6 to TRBJ2-5; the D is unclear. With 2 bases removed from V and 0 bases from J, the gap between germline ends came to 7 bases. The CDR3 totals 14 residues. Germline CDR1 is SGHVS and CDR2 is FNYEAQ. CDR3 sequence: CASSLRSHQETQYF. The CDR3 DNA reads as TGTGCCAGCAGCTTACGGTCTCACCAAGAGACCCAGTACTTC. Filled out from reference TRBV7-6 and TRBJ2-5, the complete variable domain reads GAGVSQSPRYKVTKRGQDVALRCDPISGHVSLYWYRQALGQGPEFLTYFNYEAQQDKSGLPNDRFSAERPEGSISTLTIQRTEQRDSAMYRCASSLRSHQETQYFGPGTRLLVL.

The V and J genes are TRBV27 and TRBJ1-6; D call uncertain. Per the germline V gene, CDR1 is MNHEY and CDR2 is SMNVEV (reference sequence). The CDR3 is 16 residues long. V lost 6 bases and J 4 bases, leaving 16 bases between the germline ends. CDR3 DNA: TGTGCCAGCAGCCCATTAGAGGCAGTTTATAATTCACCCCTCCACTTT. Protein product: CASSPLEAVYNSPLHF.

The chain couples TRBV5-1 to TRBJ1-2; D might be TRBD1 (5 bases). The CDR3 is made up of 13 amino acids. Germline lookup yields CDR1 SGHRS and CDR2 YFSETQ. V lost 0 bases and J 7 bases, leaving 10 bases between the germline ends. CDR3 nucleotide sequence: TGCGCCAGCAGCTTGGCGGGGAGGGGTGGCTACACCTTC. It yields the protein CASSLAGRGGYTF.

The CDR3 loop reads CASRLLAGGPYEQYF. The DNA for the CDR3 is TGTGCCAGCAGGTTACTAGCGGGAGGTCCCTACGAGCAGTACTTC. V and J are TRBV28 and TRBJ2-7; 12 positions agree with TRBD2. With V trimmed by 6 bases and J by 2 bases, 5 bases remained unmatched. This CDR3 comprises 15 residues. Germline V CDR1 and CDR2: MDHEN, SYDVKM. Full variable domain (rest looked up from reference TRBV28 and TRBJ2-7): DVKVTQSSRYLVKRTGEKVFLECVQDMDHENMFWYRQDPGLGLRLIYFSYDVKMKEKGDIPEGYSVSREKKERFSLILESASTNQTSMYLCASRLLAGGPYEQYFGPGTRLTVT.